A selection of T cell receptor beta chains follows, all from one sample in a study of shared clonotypes between healthy human individuals. Here immunoSEQ multiplex PCR was the method, and the copy in TCRdb shows in-frame clones only, minus some. This sample has approximately 2,000,000 clones; around 90% occur once, and the top ten carry 0.37%. Sequencing was carried out using naive CD4+ T cells from PBMCs. Receptors were obtained from a man aged 18 to 29 in good health. Some clones in this sample may be carry-over from other donors' samples. Each CDR3 is given without its conserved first and last residue.

v_call cdr3_aa
TRBV9 ASSVIGAGQETQY
TRBV18 ASSPTGDYGYT
TRBV10-3 AISENDGANGYT
TRBV28 ASSVQGAEDGYGYT
TRBV6-5 ASSYSMSEKLF
TRBV28 ASSVRTGAGYGYT
TRBV28 ASSLLLAGEGEQY
TRBV5-1 ASRPGPNTEAF
TRBV30 AWIALNEQF
TRBV6-5 ASSSGRSYEQY
TRBV28 ASSLVLNTEAF
TRBV15 ATSRSHQPQH
TRBV5-1 ASRPTSGQTYEQY
TRBV6-1 ASRTAPGRTYEQY
TRBV27 ASLFFWSSYEQY
TRBV4-2 ASSPQEGGSAQPQH
TRBV7-2 ASSLERQGYQPQH
TRBV30 AWSGQGHPF
TRBV19 ASDGGDSGNTIY
TRBV6-6 ASSPSKNEQF
TRBV19 ASSVSGQGAHTEAF
TRBV5-1 ASSLVGGRPYEQY
TRBV7-6 ASSWELGDTQY
TRBV18 ASSLQRSGELF
TRBV29-1 SVEGTGGDYEQY
TRBV11-2 ASSVTGGETEAF
TRBV5-4 ASSLAGVQETQY
TRBV7-8 ASSLAGRNYEQY
TRBV5-1 ASSLAGTGGEQY
TRBV29-1 SAETTDYGYT
TRBV7-9 ASSLPHEQY
TRBV19 ASSTPGPQH
TRBV5-1 ASSPGGAPQPQH
TRBV6-1 ASRSSGYNEQF